A selection of T cell receptor beta chains follows, all from one sample in a study of CD8 T cells in ankylosing spondylitis. TCRdb re-analysed the 5' RACE reads in MiXCR, keeping a single row per CDR3 protein. The table has approximately 350,000 distinct CDR3 sequences, 20% to 25% seen once; the top ten hold around 14%. Input material: blood, either unsorted or a sorted T cell fraction (not recorded which). Receptors were obtained from a male donor with ankylosing spondylitis or in good health (not recorded which). Both conserved end residues are part of each CDR3. Fields, in order: D gene, clone size, J gene, V gene, CDR3 protein, CDR3 DNA. D genes are given only for firm matches. Clone size is given for some rows only: seen once, a few or many times, or a class if the clone is expanded.

d_gene: .; abundance: .; j_gene: TRBJ2-7; v_gene: TRBV6-1; CDR3aa: CASSTMGEIGEQYF; CDR3nt: TGTGCCAGCAGTACCATGGGAGAAATTGGCGAGCAGTACTTC
d_gene: .; abundance: few; j_gene: TRBJ1-4; v_gene: TRBV12-3/TRBV12-4; CDR3aa: CASSWGNGGKLFF; CDR3nt: TGTGCCAGCAGTTGGGGCAACGGTGGGAAACTGTTTTTT
d_gene: .; abundance: few; j_gene: TRBJ2-7; v_gene: TRBV7-9; CDR3aa: CASSQGGRPSYEQYF; CDR3nt: TGTGCCAGCAGCCAGGGGGGGCGGCCTTCCTACGAGCAGTACTTC
d_gene: TRBD2; abundance: few; j_gene: TRBJ2-3; v_gene: TRBV6-1; CDR3aa: CASSTPTSGGGDTQYF; CDR3nt: TGTGCCAGCTCCACCCCGACTAGCGGGGGGGGAGATACGCAGTATTTT
d_gene: .; abundance: few; j_gene: TRBJ2-5; v_gene: TRBV7-6; CDR3aa: CASRNGYQETQYF; CDR3nt: TGTGCCAGCCGAAACGGGTACCAAGAGACCCAGTACTTC
d_gene: TRBD2; abundance: few; j_gene: TRBJ2-7; v_gene: TRBV4-2; CDR3aa: CASSQDGGGAYYEQYF; CDR3nt: TGTGCCAGCAGCCAAGATGGCGGGGGGGCCTACTACGAGCAGTACTTC
d_gene: .; abundance: .; j_gene: TRBJ1-1; v_gene: TRBV19; CDR3aa: CASSIPHPNTVAFF; CDR3nt: TGTGCCAGTAGTATCCCGCATCCGAACACTGTAGCTTTCTTT
d_gene: .; abundance: .; j_gene: TRBJ1-6; v_gene: TRBV27; CDR3aa: CASSLGVTNSPLHF; CDR3nt: TGTGCCAGCAGTTTAGGGGTTACGAATTCACCCCTCCACTTT
d_gene: TRBD2; abundance: few; j_gene: TRBJ2-2; v_gene: TRBV20-1; CDR3aa: CSARDRTSDLTGELFF; CDR3nt: TGCAGTGCTAGAGATCGCACTAGCGACCTCACCGGGGAGCTGTTTTTT
d_gene: .; abundance: .; j_gene: TRBJ1-5; v_gene: TRBV7-8; CDR3aa: CASSLPGSNQPQHF; CDR3nt: TGTGCCAGCAGCTTACCAGGAAGCAATCAGCCCCAGCATTTT
d_gene: .; abundance: .; j_gene: TRBJ2-2; v_gene: TRBV5-6; CDR3aa: CASSLGPEGTGELFF; CDR3nt: TGTGCCAGCAGCTTAGGCCCCGAGGGCACCGGGGAGCTGTTTTTT
d_gene: .; abundance: few; j_gene: TRBJ1-1; v_gene: TRBV19; CDR3aa: CASIIGNTEAFF; CDR3nt: TGTGCCAGTATTATCGGGAACACTGAAGCTTTCTTT
d_gene: .; abundance: few; j_gene: TRBJ1-4; v_gene: TRBV7-9; CDR3aa: CASSPPEAREKLFF; CDR3nt: TGTGCCAGCAGCCCCCCCGAGGCCCGAGAAAAACTGTTTTTT
d_gene: .; abundance: many; j_gene: TRBJ2-1; v_gene: TRBV7-7; CDR3aa: CASSLDGSSYNEQFF; CDR3nt: TGTGCTAGCAGCTTAGACGGGAGCTCCTACAATGAGCAGTTCTTC
d_gene: .; abundance: few; j_gene: TRBJ2-1; v_gene: TRBV7-2; CDR3aa: CASSPITGSGEQFF; CDR3nt: TGTGCCAGCAGCCCGATCACAGGGTCTGGAGAGCAGTTCTTC
d_gene: .; abundance: .; j_gene: TRBJ2-1; v_gene: TRBV29-1; CDR3aa: CSVRTGRNEQFF; CDR3nt: TGCAGCGTGCGCACAGGGAGGAATGAGCAGTTCTTC
d_gene: TRBD2; abundance: few; j_gene: TRBJ2-1; v_gene: TRBV29-1; CDR3aa: CSVEGGGAGGPRRNEQFF; CDR3nt: TGCAGCGTTGAAGGAGGAGGAGCGGGGGGGCCGAGGAGAAATGAGCAGTTCTTC
d_gene: .; abundance: .; j_gene: TRBJ1-2; v_gene: TRBV7-9; CDR3aa: CASPKFEGYGYTF; CDR3nt: TGTGCCAGCCCTAAGTTTGAGGGATATGGCTACACCTTC
d_gene: .; abundance: few; j_gene: TRBJ1-6; v_gene: TRBV6-5; CDR3aa: CASSYSRNSPLHF; CDR3nt: TGTGCCAGCAGTTACTCGAGAAATTCACCCCTCCACTTT
d_gene: .; abundance: .; j_gene: TRBJ2-7; v_gene: TRBV2; CDR3aa: CASSEALQGSFSYEQYF; CDR3nt: TGTGCCAGCAGTGAAGCGCTTCAGGGTTCGTTCTCCTACGAGCAGTACTTC
d_gene: TRBD1; abundance: .; j_gene: TRBJ2-1; v_gene: TRBV12-3/TRBV12-4; CDR3aa: CASSRRDRGPYNEQFF; CDR3nt: TGTGCCAGCAGTCGAAGAGACAGGGGCCCCTACAATGAGCAGTTCTTC
d_gene: .; abundance: .; j_gene: TRBJ2-7; v_gene: TRBV28; CDR3aa: CASSLTSDRSKEQYF; CDR3nt: TGTGCCAGCAGTTTAACTTCGGACAGATCGAAAGAGCAGTACTTC
d_gene: TRBD2; abundance: few; j_gene: TRBJ2-1; v_gene: TRBV11-2; CDR3aa: CASAGGGRNEQFF; CDR3nt: TGTGCCAGCGCAGGCGGGGGGCGGAATGAGCAGTTCTTC
d_gene: TRBD1; abundance: few; j_gene: TRBJ2-7; v_gene: TRBV6-1; CDR3aa: CASSVGQGGNEQYF; CDR3nt: TGTGCCAGCAGTGTGGGACAGGGCGGAAACGAGCAGTACTTC
d_gene: .; abundance: few; j_gene: TRBJ2-6; v_gene: TRBV12-3/TRBV12-4; CDR3aa: CASSPGVVNVLTF; CDR3nt: TGTGCCAGCAGTCCAGGGGTTGTCAACGTCCTGACTTTC
d_gene: TRBD2; abundance: .; j_gene: TRBJ2-2; v_gene: TRBV7-9; CDR3aa: CASSSLGLAANTGELFF; CDR3nt: TGTGCCAGCAGCTCCCTAGGGCTAGCGGCGAACACCGGGGAGCTGTTTTTT
d_gene: .; abundance: .; j_gene: TRBJ2-1; v_gene: TRBV12-5; CDR3aa: CASGLGIGNEQFF; CDR3nt: TGTGCTAGTGGTTTAGGGATCGGGAATGAGCAGTTCTTC
d_gene: .; abundance: few; j_gene: TRBJ2-5; v_gene: TRBV24-1; CDR3aa: CATSDFEATSQETQYF; CDR3nt: TGTGCCACCAGTGATTTTGAAGCCACAAGCCAAGAGACCCAGTACTTC
d_gene: .; abundance: few; j_gene: TRBJ2-7; v_gene: TRBV6-6; CDR3aa: CASSPAAWEQYF; CDR3nt: TGTGCCAGCAGTCCGGCCGCATGGGAGCAGTACTTC
d_gene: .; abundance: few; j_gene: TRBJ1-1; v_gene: TRBV20-1; CDR3aa: CSARLDRGRHTEAFF; CDR3nt: TGCAGTGCTAGATTGGATCGTGGGCGCCACACTGAAGCTTTCTTT
d_gene: .; abundance: many; j_gene: TRBJ2-1; v_gene: TRBV20-1; CDR3aa: CSARDTGVGLNEQFF; CDR3nt: TGCAGTGCTAGAGATACCGGGGTGGGCCTCAATGAGCAGTTCTTC
d_gene: .; abundance: .; j_gene: TRBJ2-7; v_gene: TRBV4-1; CDR3aa: CASSLIGGGAYEQYF; CDR3nt: TGCGCCAGCAGCCTTATAGGTGGGGGAGCCTACGAGCAGTACTTC
d_gene: TRBD2; abundance: few; j_gene: TRBJ2-5; v_gene: TRBV12-3/TRBV12-4; CDR3aa: CASSPEGGTREETQYF; CDR3nt: TGTGCCAGCAGCCCTGAGGGAGGGACCAGGGAAGAGACCCAGTACTTC
d_gene: .; abundance: .; j_gene: TRBJ2-7; v_gene: TRBV7-3; CDR3aa: CASSAMVGEPYEQYF; CDR3nt: TGTGCCAGCAGCGCGATGGTGGGGGAACCCTACGAGCAGTACTTC
d_gene: TRBD2; abundance: .; j_gene: TRBJ2-1; v_gene: TRBV11-1; CDR3aa: CASSLGWSGGVYNEQFF; CDR3nt: TGTGCCAGCAGCCTCGGTTGGTCGGGGGGAGTATACAATGAGCAGTTCTTC
d_gene: .; abundance: .; j_gene: TRBJ2-1; v_gene: TRBV2; CDR3aa: CASSEGGPVPDEQFF; CDR3nt: TGTGCCAGCAGTGAAGGCGGACCCGTTCCGGATGAGCAGTTCTTC
d_gene: .; abundance: .; j_gene: TRBJ2-7; v_gene: TRBV27; CDR3aa: CASSFNSGAEQYF; CDR3nt: TGTGCCAGCAGTTTCAATTCCGGGGCCGAGCAGTACTTC
d_gene: TRBD1; abundance: once; j_gene: TRBJ2-1; v_gene: TRBV18; CDR3aa: CASSPPGRGLYNEQFF; CDR3nt: TGTGCCAGCTCACCACCTGGCAGGGGGCTCTACAATGAGCAGTTCTTC
d_gene: TRBD1; abundance: .; j_gene: TRBJ1-5; v_gene: TRBV28; CDR3aa: CASSPQGIQLGQPQHF; CDR3nt: TGTGCCAGCAGTCCACAGGGGATTCAGTTAGGTCAGCCCCAGCATTTT
d_gene: TRBD1; abundance: few; j_gene: TRBJ2-7; v_gene: TRBV7-9; CDR3aa: CASSSPDTGTGTLEQYF; CDR3nt: TGTGCCAGCAGCTCGCCGGATACAGGGACAGGGACTCTCGAGCAGTACTTC
d_gene: .; abundance: few; j_gene: TRBJ2-1; v_gene: TRBV7-9; CDR3aa: CASSPPGLAYNEQFF; CDR3nt: TGTGCCAGCAGCCCGCCGGGACTGGCCTACAATGAGCAGTTCTTC
d_gene: .; abundance: few; j_gene: TRBJ1-2; v_gene: TRBV3-1; CDR3aa: CASSQVQRGIDYGYTF; CDR3nt: TGTGCCAGCAGCCAAGTCCAACGGGGGATCGACTATGGCTACACCTTC
d_gene: .; abundance: many; j_gene: TRBJ2-1; v_gene: TRBV4-2; CDR3aa: CASSQGGEQFF; CDR3nt: TGTGCCAGCAGCCAAGGGGGGGAGCAGTTCTTC
d_gene: .; abundance: .; j_gene: TRBJ2-4; v_gene: TRBV4-1; CDR3aa: CASSQEGVNIQYF; CDR3nt: TGCGCCAGCAGCCAAGAAGGTGTTAACATTCAGTACTTC
d_gene: TRBD2; abundance: few; j_gene: TRBJ2-7; v_gene: TRBV20-1; CDR3aa: CSASLGLAGGPYEQYF; CDR3nt: TGCAGTGCTAGTTTGGGACTAGCGGGGGGGCCCTACGAGCAGTACTTC
d_gene: .; abundance: many; j_gene: TRBJ2-1; v_gene: TRBV7-9; CDR3aa: CASRSDSYNEQFF; CDR3nt: TGTGCCAGCAGATCCGACTCCTACAATGAGCAGTTCTTC
d_gene: .; abundance: few; j_gene: TRBJ1-3; v_gene: TRBV2; CDR3aa: CASSSVGVSGNTIYF; CDR3nt: TGTGCCAGCAGTTCGGTTGGAGTCTCTGGAAACACCATATATTTT
d_gene: .; abundance: .; j_gene: TRBJ2-2; v_gene: TRBV30; CDR3aa: CAWNAANTGELFF; CDR3nt: TGTGCCTGGAATGCCGCGAACACCGGGGAGCTGTTTTTT